This is a list of T cell receptor beta chains from one sample in a study of shared clonotypes between healthy human individuals. Profiled with immunoSEQ multiplex PCR; TCRdb holds only in-frame clones, not every one. The table lists roughly 500,000 clones, less than 80% of them singletons, with 10% to 15% in the top ten. Sequenced sample: PBMCs. Source of these receptors: a woman in her thirties or forties in good health. Some clones in this sample may be carry-over from other donors' samples. The CDR3 runs from the conserved cysteine through the conserved F or W. Each record gives: clone size, V gene, D gene, J gene, CDR3 protein, CDR3 DNA. D genes are given only for firm matches. Rows give clone size only sometimes, using once, few, many, or a class for an expanded clone.

clone_size: NA
v_call: TRBV11-1
d_call: TRBD2
j_call: TRBJ2-1
cdr3_aa: CASSPGLAGVVYEQFF
cdr3_nt: TGTGCCAGCAGCCCGGGACTAGCGGGAGTTGTCTATGAGCAGTTCTTC

clone_size: NA
v_call: TRBV19
d_call: NA
j_call: TRBJ1-3
cdr3_aa: CASKEAVSGNTIYF
cdr3_nt: TGTGCCAGTAAGGAGGCCGTCTCTGGAAACACCATATATTTT

clone_size: NA
v_call: TRBV30
d_call: NA
j_call: TRBJ2-1
cdr3_aa: CAWSVWLGDNEQFF
cdr3_nt: TGTGCCTGGAGTGTATGGCTAGGCGACAATGAGCAGTTCTTC

clone_size: NA
v_call: TRBV19
d_call: NA
j_call: TRBJ1-4
cdr3_aa: CASSWSSANEKLFF
cdr3_nt: TGTGCCAGTAGCTGGTCGTCGGCTAATGAAAAACTGTTTTTT

clone_size: NA
v_call: TRBV30
d_call: NA
j_call: TRBJ2-1
cdr3_aa: CAWTAHWDGDNEQFF
cdr3_nt: TGTGCCTGGACAGCCCATTGGGACGGAGACAATGAGCAGTTCTTC

clone_size: NA
v_call: TRBV2
d_call: TRBD1
j_call: TRBJ2-2
cdr3_aa: CASMGQGSTGELFF
cdr3_nt: TGTGCCAGCATGGGACAGGGGTCCACCGGGGAGCTGTTTTTT

clone_size: many
v_call: TRBV19
d_call: TRBD2
j_call: TRBJ2-1
cdr3_aa: CASSNPGLANEQFF
cdr3_nt: TGTGCCAGTAGTAACCCGGGACTAGCGAATGAGCAGTTCTTC

clone_size: NA
v_call: TRBV13
d_call: NA
j_call: TRBJ1-2
cdr3_aa: CASSLGQGFYGYTF
cdr3_nt: TGTGCCAGCAGCTTAGGGCAGGGCTTCTATGGCTACACCTTC

clone_size: NA
v_call: TRBV12-5
d_call: NA
j_call: TRBJ1-1
cdr3_aa: CASGLTGESEAFF
cdr3_nt: TGTGCTAGTGGCCTGACAGGAGAAAGTGAAGCTTTCTTT

clone_size: NA
v_call: TRBV21-1
d_call: NA
j_call: TRBJ2-1
cdr3_aa: CATRDPTVHHNEQFF
cdr3_nt: TGTGCCACCCGAGATCCAACAGTCCACCACAATGAGCAGTTCTTC

clone_size: NA
v_call: TRBV11-3
d_call: NA
j_call: TRBJ1-1
cdr3_aa: CASSPLRNTEAFF
cdr3_nt: TGTGCCAGCAGCCCTCTGCGGAACACTGAAGCTTTCTTT

clone_size: NA
v_call: TRBV7-9
d_call: TRBD1
j_call: TRBJ2-5
cdr3_aa: CASSSTGGSGEQYF
cdr3_nt: TGTGCCAGCAGCTCGACAGGGGGTTCTGGGGAGCAGTACTTC

clone_size: NA
v_call: TRBV10-2
d_call: TRBD2
j_call: TRBJ2-5
cdr3_aa: CASSEVSGRLRYF
cdr3_nt: TGCGCCAGCAGTGAGGTTAGCGGGAGGTTAAGGTACTTC

clone_size: NA
v_call: TRBV18
d_call: NA
j_call: TRBJ2-1
cdr3_aa: CASSISGRENEQFF
cdr3_nt: TGTGCCAGCTCAATTTCCGGGAGAGAGAATGAGCAGTTCTTC

clone_size: once
v_call: TRBV6-1
d_call: TRBD1
j_call: TRBJ1-5
cdr3_aa: CASSVTGERTQHF
cdr3_nt: TGTGCCAGCAGTGTAACAGGGGAGAGGACCCAGCATTTT

clone_size: many
v_call: TRBV7-2
d_call: NA
j_call: TRBJ2-1
cdr3_aa: CASRSLGSSYNEQFF
cdr3_nt: TGTGCCAGCCGTTCTCTAGGGAGCTCCTACAATGAGCAGTTCTTC

clone_size: many
v_call: TRBV28
d_call: NA
j_call: TRBJ1-2
cdr3_aa: CASSLILGAEKNYGYTF
cdr3_nt: TGTGCCAGCAGTTTAATTTTGGGGGCGGAGAAGAATTATGGCTACACCTTC

clone_size: NA
v_call: TRBV15
d_call: NA
j_call: TRBJ2-4
cdr3_aa: CATSRDLPDIQYF
cdr3_nt: TGTGCCACCAGCAGAGATTTACCGGACATTCAGTACTTC

clone_size: NA
v_call: TRBV13
d_call: NA
j_call: TRBJ1-4
cdr3_aa: CASSFLKSEGGKLFF
cdr3_nt: TGTGCCAGCAGCTTCCTAAAGTCCGAGGGGGGAAAACTGTTTTTT

clone_size: NA
v_call: TRBV21-1
d_call: NA
j_call: TRBJ2-2
cdr3_aa: CASRFGPPRKTAGELFF
cdr3_nt: TGTGCCAGCAGGTTCGGGCCCCCCCGTAAAACGGCCGGGGAGCTGTTTTTT

clone_size: NA
v_call: TRBV5-6
d_call: NA
j_call: TRBJ2-1
cdr3_aa: CASSLRWGLNEQFF
cdr3_nt: TGTGCCAGCAGCCTACGTTGGGGCCTCAATGAGCAGTTCTTC

clone_size: NA
v_call: TRBV7-9
d_call: TRBD2
j_call: TRBJ2-4
cdr3_aa: CASSLMGLPKNIQYF
cdr3_nt: TGTGCCAGCAGCTTAATGGGACTACCCAAAAACATTCAGTACTTC

clone_size: NA
v_call: TRBV15
d_call: NA
j_call: TRBJ2-7
cdr3_aa: CATSRGAVRTYEQYF
cdr3_nt: TGTGCCACCAGCAGAGGGGCGGTAAGGACCTACGAGCAGTACTTC

clone_size: NA
v_call: TRBV7-9
d_call: TRBD1
j_call: TRBJ2-1
cdr3_aa: CASSHQGQTLYNEQFF
cdr3_nt: TGTGCCAGCAGCCACCAGGGACAGACACTGTACAATGAGCAGTTCTTC

clone_size: NA
v_call: TRBV6-1
d_call: TRBD1
j_call: TRBJ1-4
cdr3_aa: CASSEQGAGSEKLFF
cdr3_nt: TGTGCCAGCAGTGAACAGGGGGCTGGTAGTGAAAAACTGTTTTTT

clone_size: NA
v_call: TRBV6-5
d_call: TRBD1
j_call: TRBJ2-7
cdr3_aa: CASREPGQGLYEQYF
cdr3_nt: TGTGCCAGCAGGGAGCCGGGACAGGGGTTGTACGAGCAGTACTTC

clone_size: NA
v_call: TRBV27
d_call: NA
j_call: TRBJ2-7
cdr3_aa: CASSPGSDRFEEQYF
cdr3_nt: TGTGCCAGCAGTCCTGGGAGTGACAGGTTCGAAGAGCAGTACTTC

clone_size: NA
v_call: TRBV5-1
d_call: NA
j_call: TRBJ2-2
cdr3_aa: CASSSGSLGAGELFF
cdr3_nt: TGCGCCAGCAGCTCGGGGTCCCTAGGGGCCGGGGAGCTGTTTTTT

clone_size: NA
v_call: TRBV2
d_call: NA
j_call: TRBJ2-2
cdr3_aa: CASSVLGLLGELFF
cdr3_nt: TGTGCCAGCAGTGTCCTCGGCCTCCTAGGGGAGCTGTTTTTT

clone_size: NA
v_call: TRBV5-1
d_call: NA
j_call: TRBJ2-3
cdr3_aa: CASSSPQGLLTDTQYF
cdr3_nt: TGCGCCAGCAGCTCCCCACAGGGCCTCCTCACAGATACGCAGTATTTT

clone_size: NA
v_call: TRBV5-4
d_call: TRBD1
j_call: TRBJ2-2
cdr3_aa: CASSPNSRDRGRTGELFF
cdr3_nt: TGTGCCAGCAGCCCTAATAGTCGGGACAGGGGTAGGACCGGGGAGCTGTTTTTT

clone_size: NA
v_call: TRBV6-5
d_call: NA
j_call: TRBJ1-2
cdr3_aa: CASRGTGGYTF
cdr3_nt: TGTGCCAGCAGGGGGACGGGGGGCTACACCTTC

clone_size: NA
v_call: TRBV7-9
d_call: NA
j_call: TRBJ2-2
cdr3_aa: CASIQTSYTGELFF
cdr3_nt: TGTGCCAGCATCCAGACTAGTTACACCGGGGAGCTGTTTTTT

clone_size: NA
v_call: TRBV29-1
d_call: TRBD2
j_call: TRBJ2-1
cdr3_aa: CSVEDSGRYNEQFF
cdr3_nt: TGCAGCGTTGAAGATAGCGGGAGGTACAATGAGCAGTTCTTC

clone_size: few
v_call: TRBV4-2
d_call: NA
j_call: TRBJ1-2
cdr3_aa: CASSGAGKNYGYTF
cdr3_nt: TGTGCCAGCAGTGGGGCAGGGAAAAACTATGGCTACACCTTC

clone_size: many
v_call: TRBV7-2
d_call: TRBD1
j_call: TRBJ1-1
cdr3_aa: CASSSVGGQMNTEAFF
cdr3_nt: TGTGCCAGCAGTTCCGTAGGGGGACAGATGAACACTGAAGCTTTCTTT

clone_size: NA
v_call: TRBV6-6
d_call: NA
j_call: TRBJ2-1
cdr3_aa: CASSYPFSPPNEQFF
cdr3_nt: TGTGCCAGCAGTTACCCGTTCTCTCCACCCAATGAGCAGTTCTTC

clone_size: NA
v_call: TRBV30
d_call: TRBD1
j_call: TRBJ1-4
cdr3_aa: CAWSPPGQGDEKLFF
cdr3_nt: TGTGCCTGGAGTCCACCGGGACAGGGGGATGAAAAACTGTTTTTT

clone_size: once
v_call: TRBV7-2
d_call: NA
j_call: TRBJ2-1
cdr3_aa: CASSYTSSNEQFF
cdr3_nt: TGTGCCAGCAGCTACACTAGCAGCAATGAGCAGTTCTTC

clone_size: NA
v_call: TRBV30
d_call: NA
j_call: TRBJ2-3
cdr3_aa: CAWSVSGSYGDTQYF
cdr3_nt: TGTGCCTGGAGTGTTTCGGGATCGTACGGAGATACGCAGTATTTT

clone_size: NA
v_call: TRBV13
d_call: TRBD1
j_call: TRBJ2-3
cdr3_aa: CASSLWRDRGITDTQYF
cdr3_nt: TGTGCCAGCAGTTTATGGCGGGACAGGGGAATTACAGATACGCAGTATTTT